This T cell receptor beta chain came from a study of T cells in Graves' hyperthyroidism and ophthalmopathy. Study-level information: Peripheral blood sampling occurred at initial diagnosis, before any treatment. Study-level results: Blood also held most thyroid clonotypes expanded beyond 0.001.

Using RNA transcripts as the source, TCR beta CDR3 regions were amplified. TCR CDR3 underwent first-round RT-PCR with the HTBI primer set. TCRdb redid the calling of the multiplex PCR reads with MiXCR, one entry per CDR3 protein. The top ten clones hold about 14% of a sample with around 520,000 distinct CDR3 sequences, 12% to 15% of them seen once. In this sample, this clonotype turned up many times. No antigen is known for it. With V trimmed by 3 bases and J by 3 bases, 3 bases remained unmatched. CDR3 length: 14 amino acids. Germline V gene lookup returns CDR1 GTSNPN and CDR2 SVGIG (reference sequence).

The chain combines TRBV30 with TRBJ1-3, with 9 bases that match TRBD1. The sequence was obtained from a woman aged 40 to 49 with Graves' hyperthyroidism. What was sequenced was blood. The CDR3 nucleotides read TGTGCCTGGAGGGGACAGGGTAATGGAAACACCATATATTTT. Its protein product is CAWRGQGNGNTIYF.